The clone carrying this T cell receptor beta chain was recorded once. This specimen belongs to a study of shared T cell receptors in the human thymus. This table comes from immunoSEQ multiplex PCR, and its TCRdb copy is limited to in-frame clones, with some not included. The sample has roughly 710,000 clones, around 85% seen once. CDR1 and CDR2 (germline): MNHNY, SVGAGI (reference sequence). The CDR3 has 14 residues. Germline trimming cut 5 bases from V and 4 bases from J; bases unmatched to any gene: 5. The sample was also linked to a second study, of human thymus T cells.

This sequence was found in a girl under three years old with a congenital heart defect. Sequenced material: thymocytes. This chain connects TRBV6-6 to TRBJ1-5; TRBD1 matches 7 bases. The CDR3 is CASSPYRGNQPQHF. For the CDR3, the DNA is TGTGCCAGCAGTCCCTACAGGGGAAATCAGCCCCAGCATTTT.